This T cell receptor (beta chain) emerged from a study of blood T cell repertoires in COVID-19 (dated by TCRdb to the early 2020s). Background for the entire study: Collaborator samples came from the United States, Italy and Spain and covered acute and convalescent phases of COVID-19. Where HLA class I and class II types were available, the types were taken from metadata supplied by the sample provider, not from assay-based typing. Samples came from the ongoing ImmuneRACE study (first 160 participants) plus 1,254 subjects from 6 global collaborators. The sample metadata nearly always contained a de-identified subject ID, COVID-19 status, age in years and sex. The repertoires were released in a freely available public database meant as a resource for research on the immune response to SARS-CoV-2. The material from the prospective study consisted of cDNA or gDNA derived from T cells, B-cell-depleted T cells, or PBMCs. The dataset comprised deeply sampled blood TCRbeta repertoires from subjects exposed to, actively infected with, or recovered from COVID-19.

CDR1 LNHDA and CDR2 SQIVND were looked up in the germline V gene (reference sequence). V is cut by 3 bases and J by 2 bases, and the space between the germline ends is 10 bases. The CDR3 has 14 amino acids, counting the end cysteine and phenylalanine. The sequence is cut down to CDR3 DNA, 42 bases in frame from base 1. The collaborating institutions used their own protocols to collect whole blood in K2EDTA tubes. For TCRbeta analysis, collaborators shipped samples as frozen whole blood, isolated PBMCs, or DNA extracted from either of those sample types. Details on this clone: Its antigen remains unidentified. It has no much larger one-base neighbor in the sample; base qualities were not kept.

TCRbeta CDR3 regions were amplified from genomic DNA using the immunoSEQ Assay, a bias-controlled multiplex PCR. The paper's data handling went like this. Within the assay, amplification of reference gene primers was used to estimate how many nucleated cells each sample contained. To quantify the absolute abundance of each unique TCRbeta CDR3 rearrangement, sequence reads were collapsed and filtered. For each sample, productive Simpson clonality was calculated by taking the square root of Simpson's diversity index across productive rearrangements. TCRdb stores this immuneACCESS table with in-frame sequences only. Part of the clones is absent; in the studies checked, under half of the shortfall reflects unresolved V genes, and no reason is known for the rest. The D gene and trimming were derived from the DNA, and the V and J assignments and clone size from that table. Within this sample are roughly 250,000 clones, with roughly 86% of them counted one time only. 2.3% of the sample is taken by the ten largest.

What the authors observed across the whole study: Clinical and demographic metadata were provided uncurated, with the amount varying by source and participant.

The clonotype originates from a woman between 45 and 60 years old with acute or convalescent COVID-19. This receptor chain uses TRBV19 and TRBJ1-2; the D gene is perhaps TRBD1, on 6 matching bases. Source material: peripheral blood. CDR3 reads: CASSIAGQNYGYTF. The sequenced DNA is TGTGCCAGTAGTATCGCTGGACAGAACTATGGCTACACCTTC.